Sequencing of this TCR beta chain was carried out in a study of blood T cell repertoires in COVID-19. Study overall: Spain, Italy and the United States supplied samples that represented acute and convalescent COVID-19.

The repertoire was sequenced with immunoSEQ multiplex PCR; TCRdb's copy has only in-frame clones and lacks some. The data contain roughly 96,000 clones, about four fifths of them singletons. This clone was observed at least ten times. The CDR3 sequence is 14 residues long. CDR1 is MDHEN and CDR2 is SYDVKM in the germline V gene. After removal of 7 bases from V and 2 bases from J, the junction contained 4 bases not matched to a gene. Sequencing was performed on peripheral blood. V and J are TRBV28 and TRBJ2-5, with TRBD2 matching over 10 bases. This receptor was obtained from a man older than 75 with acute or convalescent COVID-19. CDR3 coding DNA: TGTGCCAGCAAGAGCGGGGGGGTGCAAGAGACCCAGTACTTC. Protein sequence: CASKSGGVQETQYF.